One sample yielded the 2 T cell receptor beta chains listed below, sequenced in a study of blood T cell repertoires in COVID-19. The table came from immunoSEQ multiplex PCR; TCRdb's copy has only in-frame clones and leaves some out. The data contain 110,000 or so clones, around 84% of them singletons. Sequenced: peripheral blood. All receptors come from a man aged 35 to 55 with acute or convalescent COVID-19.

This sequence joins TRBV4-2 and TRBJ1-6, with D possibly TRBD1 on 5 matching bases. Trimming removed 0 bases from V and 5 bases from J, with 14 bases in between. This CDR3 contains 17 residues. Germline V gene sequence: CDR1 LGHNA, CDR2 YNFKEQ. As DNA, the CDR3 is TGTGCCAGCAGCCAAGATCTCCAGGGTTCCCATAATTCACCCCTCCACTTT. Translation gives CASSQDLQGSHNSPLHF.

The rearrangement uses TRBV12-5 and TRBJ1-3; no reliable D call. V was trimmed by 1 base and J by 0 bases, leaving 7 bases between them. CDR1 and CDR2 from the germline V gene are LGHNT and FRNRAP. CDR3 size: 15 residues. CDR3 sequence reads: CASGLGGHSGNTIYF. The DNA of the CDR3 is TGTGCTAGTGGTTTGGGTGGGCACTCTGGAAACACCATATATTTT.